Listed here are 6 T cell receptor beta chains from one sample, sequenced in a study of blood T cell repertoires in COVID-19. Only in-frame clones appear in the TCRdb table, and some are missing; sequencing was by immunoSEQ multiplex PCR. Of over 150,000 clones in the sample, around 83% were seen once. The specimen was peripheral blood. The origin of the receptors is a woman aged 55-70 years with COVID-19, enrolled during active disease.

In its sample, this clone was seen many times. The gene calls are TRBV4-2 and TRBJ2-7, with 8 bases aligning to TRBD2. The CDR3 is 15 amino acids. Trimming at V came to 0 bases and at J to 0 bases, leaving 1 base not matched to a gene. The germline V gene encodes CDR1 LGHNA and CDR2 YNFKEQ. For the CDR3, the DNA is TGTGCCAGCAGCCAAGATCTAGCGGGCTCCTACGAGCAGTACTTC. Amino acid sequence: CASSQDLAGSYEQYF.

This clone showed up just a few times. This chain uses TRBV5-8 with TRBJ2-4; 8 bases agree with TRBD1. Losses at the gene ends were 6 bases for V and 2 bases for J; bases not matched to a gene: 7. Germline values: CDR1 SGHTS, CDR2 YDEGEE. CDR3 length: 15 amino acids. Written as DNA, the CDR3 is TGTGCCAGCACTCTTCAGGGGGCGACCAAAAACATTCAGTACTTC. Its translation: CASTLQGATKNIQYF. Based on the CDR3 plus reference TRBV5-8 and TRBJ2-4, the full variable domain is EAGVTQSPTHLIKTRGQQATLRCSPISGHTSVYWYQQALGLGLQFLLWYDEGEERNRGNFPPRFSGRQFPNYSSELNVNALELEDSALYLCASTLQGATKNIQYFGAGTRLSVL.

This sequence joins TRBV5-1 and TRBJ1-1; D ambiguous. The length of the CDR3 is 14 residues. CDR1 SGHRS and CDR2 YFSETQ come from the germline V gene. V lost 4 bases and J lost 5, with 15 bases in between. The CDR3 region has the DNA TGCGCCAGCAGCCCGCTCGGAGGAGGGACTGAAGCTTTCTTT. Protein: CASSPLGGGTEAFF.

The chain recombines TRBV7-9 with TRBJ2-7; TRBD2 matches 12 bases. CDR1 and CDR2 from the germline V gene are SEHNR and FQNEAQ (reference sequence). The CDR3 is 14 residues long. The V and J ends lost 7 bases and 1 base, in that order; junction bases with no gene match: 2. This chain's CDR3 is CASTGTSGSYEQYF. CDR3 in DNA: TGTGCCAGCACCGGGACTAGCGGGTCCTACGAGCAGTACTTC.

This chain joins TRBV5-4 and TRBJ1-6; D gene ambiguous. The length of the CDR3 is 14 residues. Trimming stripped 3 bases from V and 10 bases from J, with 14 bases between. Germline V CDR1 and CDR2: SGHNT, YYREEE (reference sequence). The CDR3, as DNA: TGTGCCAGCAGCTCGGACGTAGGAGGGTCACCCCTCCACTTT. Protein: CASSSDVGGSPLHF.

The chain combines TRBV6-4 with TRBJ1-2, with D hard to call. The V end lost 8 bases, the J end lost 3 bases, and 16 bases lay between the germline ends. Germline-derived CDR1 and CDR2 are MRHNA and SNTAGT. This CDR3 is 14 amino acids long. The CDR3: CASSPEEGDYGYTF. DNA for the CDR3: TGTGCCAGCTCCCCCGAGGAGGGTGACTATGGCTACACCTTC.